One and the same sample provided the 8 T cell receptor beta chains below, sequenced in a study of CD8 T cells in Susac syndrome (dated by TCRdb to the late 2010s). Receptor amplification or capture employed the immunoSEQ multiplex PCR assay. RNA was extracted using the RNeasy kit, and about 0.5 to 1 ug of the RNA was reverse transcribed with random hexamers. The public reads were quality trimmed at Q25 with fastp and then assembled into clones with MiXCR by TCRdb, keeping productive beta chains. CDR3 protein duplicates are merged, each entry listing the most common genes and DNA. The sample records about 150,000 distinct CDR3 sequences, less than 97% of which are singletons. Together, the top ten hold roughly 0.15% of the sample. The sample consisted of CD8+ T cells from PBMCs. The source of these receptors is a human donor with multiple sclerosis.

The chain has TRBV13 and TRBJ1-2; no clear D gene. Germline V gene data show CDR1 as PRHDT and CDR2 as FYEKMQ (reference sequence). The V and J ends lost 4 bases and 8 bases respectively, with 8 bases between them. This CDR3 has 11 amino acids. The CDR3 here is CASSWGDGYTF. CDR3 DNA: TGTGCCAGCAGCTGGGGAGACGGCTACACCTTC.

The chain has TRBV4-2 and TRBJ2-5, with D tentatively TRBD2 (6 bases). This CDR3 is built from 15 residues. Trimming cost V 6 bases and J 3 bases, with 17 bases left between them. Germline V gives CDR1 LGHNA, CDR2 YNFKEQ. The CDR3 region has the DNA TGTGCCAGCAGTCACCGCCTGGGGGGAAAAGAGACCCAGTACTTC. This sequence encodes CASSHRLGGKETQYF.

J is TRBJ2-1 and V is TRBV12-3 or TRBV12-4; D gene ambiguous. This CDR3 is 16 amino acids long. Trimming took 7 bases from V and 3 from J, leaving 19 bases between them. CDR3 sequence: CASTEVLTGLYNEQFF. The DNA of the CDR3 is TGTGCCAGCACCGAGGTCTTAACGGGCCTCTACAATGAGCAGTTCTTC.

The CDR3 DNA reads TGTGCCAGCAGTACATTAACAGGGGACTATGGCTACACCTTC. Amino acids: CASSTLTGDYGYTF. The rearrangement joins TRBV25-1 to TRBJ1-2, with 7 bases matching TRBD1. V shed 5 bases, J shed 3 bases, and the junction held 6 bases outside the gene matches. This CDR3 has 14 residues. CDR1 and CDR2 from the germline V gene are MGHDK and SYGVNS.

This clonotype has a handful of counts. This chain's CDR3 is CASSKGGNQPQHF. CDR3 sequence (DNA): TGTGCCAGCAGTAAGGGGGGGAATCAGCCCCAGCATTTT. V usage is TRBV12-3 or TRBV12-4 and J usage is TRBJ1-5; tentatively, D is TRBD1 (6 bases). The V end lost 5 bases, the J end lost 4 bases, and 9 bases lay between the germline ends. The CDR3 totals 13 residues.

The chain combines TRBV7-2 with TRBJ2-3; 13 positions agree with TRBD2. The CDR3 has 15 residues. Germline CDR1 SGHTA, CDR2 FQGNSA. J lost 5 bases, V lost 6 bases, and 5 bases had no gene match. The CDR3 loop reads CASSRTSGGIDTQYF. The CDR3 nucleotides read TGTGCCAGCAGTCGGACTAGCGGGGGTATAGATACGCAGTATTTT. Full variable domain (outside the CDR3, taken from reference TRBV7-2 and TRBJ2-3): GAGVSQSPSNKVTEKGKDVELRCDPISGHTALYWYRQSLGQGLEFLIYFQGNSAPDKSGLPSDRFSAERTGGSVSTLTIQRTQQEDSAVYLCASSRTSGGIDTQYFGPGTRLTVL.

This chain links TRBV5-1 with TRBJ2-3, with D unclear. This CDR3 has 14 amino acids. The V gene's germline CDR1 is SGHRS and CDR2 YFSETQ. Trimming cost V 0 bases and J 2 bases, with 7 bases left between them. CDR3 region: CASSLVPVTDTQYF. In DNA, the CDR3 is TGCGCCAGCAGCTTGGTCCCTGTCACAGATACGCAGTATTTT.

The V call is TRBV30, the J call TRBJ2-1; D is perhaps TRBD2 (5 bases). The CDR3 loop spans 16 amino acids. V dropped 3 bases and J dropped 0 bases, with 15 bases sitting between them. CDR1 is GTSNPN and CDR2 is SVGIG in the germline V gene (reference sequence). The CDR3 region has the DNA TGTGCCTGGAGAAGTTCACTAGTCAGCTCCTACAATGAGCAGTTCTTC. It encodes CAWRSSLVSSYNEQFF.